What follows describes a single T cell receptor (beta chain). The data stem from a study of control samples from healthy donors and cancer patients. TCRdb's copy holds only in-frame clones and misses some; the assay was immunoSEQ multiplex PCR. This table holds 150,000 to 200,000 clones, more than 85% found once. Sequenced material: blood. The origin of this receptor is a woman in her 40s in good health.

CDR3 sequence reads: CASSLERGIGGGYTF. For the CDR3, the DNA is TGTGCCAGCAGCTTAGAAAGGGGAATTGGGGGTGGCTACACCTTC. V is TRBV13 and J is TRBJ1-2; TRBD1 is a possible D gene (5 bases). V was pared by 1 base and J by 7 bases, with 16 bases between. Germline CDR1 PRHDT, CDR2 FYEKMQ (reference sequence). This CDR3 is 15 amino acids long.